One and the same sample provided the 30 T cell receptor beta chains below, sequenced in a study of metastatic and nonmetastatic thyroid tumors. TCRdb re-called clones from the PCR reads using MiXCR. This table holds over 30,000 clones, 33% found once. Every patient was untreated before thyroid surgery. Sample: tumor tissue. These receptors came from a female donor with papillary thyroid cancer or a benign thyroid nodule (not recorded which). Some clones in this sample may be carry-over from other donors' samples.

The V call is TRBV18, the J call TRBJ2-1; 11 bases fit TRBD2. This CDR3 has 16 residues. Germline V lookup: CDR1 KGHSH, CDR2 LQKENI. V was pared by 4 bases and J by 0 bases, with 2 bases of the junction left unmatched. The CDR3 loop is CASSRGLAVSYNEQFF. For the CDR3, the DNA is TGTGCCAGCTCACGGGGACTAGCGGTCTCCTACAATGAGCAGTTCTTC.

The chain joins TRBV20-1 to TRBJ1-2; no firm D call. Germline assignment: CDR1 DFQATT and CDR2 SNEGSKA (reference sequence). CDR3 length: 14 amino acids. Trimming took off 5 bases at V and 8 bases at J, with 21 bases between the two ends. CDR3 in amino acids: CSALMSAQVWGYTF. The CDR3 DNA sequence: TGCAGTGCTCTAATGTCCGCCCAGGTTTGGGGCTACACCTTC.

In its sample, this clone was seen a few times. This chain connects TRBV7-2 to TRBJ1-2; 7 nucleotides align to TRBD1. The CDR3 has 15 residues. Per germline, CDR1 SGHTA and CDR2 FQGNSA. V lost 3 bases to trimming and J lost 8 bases; unmatched junction nucleotides: 12. In DNA, the CDR3 is TGTGCCAGCAGCTTGAGCCTAGAGGGGGCTGAGGGCTACACCTTC. This translates into CASSLSLEGAEGYTF.

The chain has TRBV20-1 and TRBJ1-1, with 7 bases aligning to TRBD1. The CDR3 runs to 15 residues. From germline, CDR1 is DFQATT and CDR2 SNEGSKA (reference sequence). Losses at the gene ends were 5 bases for V and 1 base for J; bases not matched to a gene: 10. CDR3 in DNA: TGCAGTGCTCTCCGGGACAGCCCTCAGAACACTGAAGCTTTCTTT. It encodes CSALRDSPQNTEAFF.

This clone came up a few times. One end of the junction fails to match germline, which may point to a read error. The rearrangement joins TRBV6-5 to TRBJ1-2, with 8 bases aligning to TRBD1. CDR1 and CDR2 (germline): MNHEY, SVGAGI. The CDR3 totals 15 residues. This CDR3 is CASSYSRTGLYVYTF. The DNA for the CDR3 is TGTGCCAGCAGTTACTCTAGGACAGGGCTTTATGTCTACACCTTC.

The rearrangement links TRBV5-1 to TRBJ2-6; possibly TRBD1 for D (5 bases). The CDR3 extends over 14 amino acids. The germline V and J ends were trimmed by 0 bases and 11 bases, with 12 bases remaining between them. Germline V gene sequence: CDR1 SGHRS, CDR2 YFSETQ. Here the CDR3 DNA reads TGCGCCAGCAGCTTGGAGGGGCCCCGGGACGTCCTGACTTTC. This encodes CASSLEGPRDVLTF.

The J gene is TRBJ1-4, the V gene TRBV28; D is uncertain. This CDR3 is built from 13 residues. Deletions cut 1 base from V and 4 bases from J, with 4 bases between. Per germline, CDR1 MDHEN and CDR2 SYDVKM. The CDR3 DNA reads TGTGCCAGCAGTTTATCGCGTAATGAAAAACTGTTTTTT. It encodes CASSLSRNEKLFF.

The gene calls are TRBV2 and TRBJ1-5; the D is unclear. Germline lookup yields CDR1 SNHLY and CDR2 FYNNEI. With 7 bases removed from V and 0 bases from J, the gap between germline ends came to 10 bases. This CDR3 has 14 amino acids. The CDR3 loop is CASKEQYSNQPQHF. The DNA for the CDR3 is TGTGCCAGCAAGGAGCAGTATAGCAATCAGCCCCAGCATTTT.

This clone appeared a few times. The V call is TRBV2, the J call TRBJ1-1, with a tentative D call TRBD1 (5 bases). CDR3 length: 13 amino acids. V was cut by 4 bases and J by 1 base, with 7 bases left in between. Germline assignment: CDR1 SNHLY and CDR2 FYNNEI. Here the CDR3 reads CASSVGPNTEAFF. The CDR3 bases are TGTGCCAGCAGTGTGGGACCGAACACTGAAGCTTTCTTT.

This clone rates as medium-sized. This sequence joins TRBV24-1 and TRBJ1-2; the match to TRBD1 covers 7 bases. Unmatched junction bases numbered 4, after V lost 9 bases and J lost 4 bases. The germline V gene encodes CDR1 KGHDR and CDR2 SFDVKD. The CDR3 length is 12 residues. The CDR3 DNA reads as TGTGCCACCGAGGACAGGTCCTATGGCTACACCTTC. This gives the protein CATEDRSYGYTF.

V usage is TRBV12-3 or TRBV12-4 and J usage is TRBJ2-7; D is undetermined. This CDR3 comprises 12 residues. V was cut by 2 bases and J by 5 bases, with 7 bases left in between. For the CDR3, the DNA is TGTGCCAGCAGTTTATACCGCCACGAGCAGTACTTC. Amino acids: CASSLYRHEQYF.

V usage is TRBV30 and J usage is TRBJ1-4; D unresolved. CDR3 length: 13 amino acids. Germline values: CDR1 GTSNPN, CDR2 SVGIG (reference sequence). V was cut by 2 bases and J by 5 bases, with 9 bases left in between. The CDR3 DNA sequence: TGTGCCTGGAGTCAGGCGGTGAATGAAAAACTGTTTTTT. Amino acid sequence: CAWSQAVNEKLFF.

Only a few counts were recorded for this clone. This chain uses TRBV15 with TRBJ1-5; D gene uncertain. The CDR3 contains 15 residues. The V and J ends lost 3 bases and 0 bases respectively, with 9 bases between them. Germline lookup yields CDR1 LNHNV and CDR2 YYDKDF (reference sequence). DNA for the CDR3: TGTGCCACCAGCAGGGAACATTATAGCAATCAGCCCCAGCATTTT. It encodes CATSREHYSNQPQHF. Filled out from reference TRBV15 and TRBJ1-5, the complete variable domain reads DAMVIQNPRYQVTQFGKPVTLSCSQTLNHNVMYWYQQKSSQAPKLLFHYYDKDFNNEADTPDNFQSRRPNTSFCFLDIRSPGLGDTAMYLCATSREHYSNQPQHFGDGTRLSIL.

This clone is a singleton in its sample. The chain has TRBV20-1 and TRBJ2-1; no clear D gene. The CDR3 is made up of 12 amino acids. CDR1 is DFQATT and CDR2 is SNEGSKA in the germline V gene (reference sequence). Trimming cost V 6 bases and J 0 bases, with 6 bases left between them. Here the CDR3 reads CSARGSYNEQFF. In DNA form, the CDR3 reads TGCAGTGCCCGCGGCTCCTACAATGAGCAGTTCTTC.

This clone occurred a few times. The V and J genes are TRBV6-1 and TRBJ2-7, with 12 nucleotides matching TRBD2. The CDR3 spans 15 residues. V was pared by 6 bases and J by 5 bases, with 8 bases of the junction left unmatched. Germline V gives CDR1 MNHNS, CDR2 SASEGT. The CDR3 spells CASSPTSGSSHEQYF. CDR3 in DNA: TGTGCCAGCAGCCCGACTAGCGGGAGTTCCCACGAGCAGTACTTC.

Of note for this clone: In the same sample, other DNA sequences code for this CDR3. The chain recombines TRBV9 with TRBJ2-3; D gene ambiguous. With 0 bases removed from V and 5 bases from J, the gap between germline ends came to 7 bases. This CDR3 comprises 13 residues. The germline gives CDR1 SGDLS, CDR2 YYNGEE. CDR3: CASSVEGIDTQYF. The CDR3 DNA sequence: TGTGCCAGCAGCGTAGAGGGAATAGATACGCAGTATTTT. The variable domain in full, with the rest retrieved from reference TRBV9 and TRBJ2-3, is DSGVTQTPKHLITATGQRVTLRCSPRSGDLSVYWYQQSLDQGLQFLIQYYNGEERAKGNILERFSAQQFPDLHSELNLSSLELGDSALYFCASSVEGIDTQYFGPGTRLTVL.

As DNA, the CDR3 is TGTGCCAGCAGTGAAGTTGGCTACACCTTC. Residues: CASSEVGYTF. The chain employs TRBV6-1 and TRBJ1-2; unclear D gene. Trimming removed 1 base at V and 7 bases at J, with 1 base between. The CDR3 covers 10 residues. Germline CDR1 MNHNS, CDR2 SASEGT.

This clone was counted only a few times. The genes are TRBV20-1 and TRBJ1-4; the D is unclear. Deletions cut 3 bases from V and 1 base from J, with 9 bases between. Germline V CDR1 and CDR2: DFQATT, SNEGSKA (reference sequence). This CDR3 has 14 amino acids. CDR3 sequence: CSASLGITNEKLFF. CDR3 DNA sequence: TGCAGTGCTAGCCTAGGGATAACTAATGAAAAACTGTTTTTT.

The rearrangement links TRBV12-3 or TRBV12-4 to TRBJ2-6; D is undetermined. This CDR3 comprises 18 residues. With 3 bases removed from V and 2 bases from J, the gap between germline ends came to 17 bases. The CDR3 DNA reads as TGTGCCAGCAGTTTTGAAGGGCAGTGTGGTCCTGGGGCCAACGTCCTGACTTTC. It is translated as CASSFEGQCGPGANVLTF.

This clone was counted only a few times. The rearrangement joins TRBV6-2 or TRBV6-3 to TRBJ1-6; unclear D gene. V shed 4 bases and J shed 3 bases, with 7 bases lying between them. This CDR3 spans 14 amino acids. The V gene's germline CDR1 is MNHEY and CDR2 SVGEGT. DNA of the CDR3: TGTGCCAGCAGTTCGCTACTCTATAATTCACCCCTCCACTTT. Its protein product is CASSSLLYNSPLHF.

The chain couples TRBV27 to TRBJ2-7; TRBD2 matches at 13 bases. Germline V CDR1 and CDR2: MNHEY, SMNVEV (reference sequence). The CDR3 loop spans 16 amino acids. The junction had 8 bases not matched to a gene; V was cut back by 5 bases and J by 4 bases. The CDR3 protein is CASSPIPGLAGYEQYF. Here the CDR3 DNA reads TGTGCCAGCAGTCCCATCCCGGGACTAGCGGGATACGAGCAGTACTTC.

In this sample, this clone turned up many times. The V and J genes are TRBV6-4 and TRBJ2-1; TRBD2 aligns across 14 bases. V shed 5 bases, J shed 8 bases, and the junction held 8 bases outside the gene matches. This CDR3 spans 16 amino acids. Per the germline V gene, CDR1 is MRHNA and CDR2 is SNTAGT. The CDR3 DNA is TGTGCCAGCAGTCCTCTCGGGACTAGCGGGAGTGATGAGCAGTTCTTC. Amino acid sequence: CASSPLGTSGSDEQFF.

With respect to this clone: Its ends do not fully match the called genes, so a read error is possible. This chain links TRBV6-9 with TRBJ1-2; a possible D gene is TRBD1 (6 bases). Germline values: CDR1 MNHGY, CDR2 SVAAGI. The CDR3 runs 14 residues. The CDR3 DNA is TGTGCCAACAGTTTTCAGGGTAGGGGGAATGGCTACACCTTC. Protein: CANSFQGRGNGYTF.

There are a few counts of this clone. The chain is built from TRBV10-3 and TRBJ2-1, with D unresolved. The CDR3 runs to 14 residues. V lost 8 bases and J lost 0, with 11 bases in between. Germline assignment: CDR1 ENHRY and CDR2 SYGVKD. This chain's CDR3 is CAISWQSSYNEQFF. DNA of the CDR3: TGTGCCATCTCTTGGCAAAGCTCCTACAATGAGCAGTTCTTC.

This clone was seen a handful of times. The V gene is TRBV11-3, the J gene TRBJ2-3, with TRBD2 as a possible D gene (5 bases). The V gene's germline CDR1 is SGHNT and CDR2 YENEEA. This CDR3 is 14 amino acids long. V dropped 2 bases and J dropped 6 bases, with 12 bases sitting between them. The CDR3 loop is CASSLRGGFDTQYF. CDR3 bases: TGTGCCAGCAGCTTACGTGGAGGATTTGATACGCAGTATTTT.

The chain carries TRBV7-8 and TRBJ2-2; no firm D call. The CDR3 contains 14 residues. The germline CDR1 and CDR2 sequences are SGHVS and FQNEAQ. V dropped 5 bases and J dropped 4 bases, with 11 bases sitting between them. CDR3 in DNA: TGTGCCAGCAGCCAATTTTGGGCCACCGGGGAGCTGTTTTTT. Amino acid sequence: CASSQFWATGELFF. Drawing the rest from reference TRBV7-8 and TRBJ2-2, the complete variable domain is GAGVSQSPRYKVAKRGQDVALRCDPISGHVSLFWYQQALGQGPEFLTYFQNEAQLDKSGLPSDRFFAERPEGSVSTLKIQRTQQEDSAVYLCASSQFWATGELFFGEGSRLTVL.

At least ten counts were recorded for this clone. This chain uses TRBV6-1 with TRBJ1-6; 9 nucleotides align to TRBD1. The V gene end was trimmed by 7 bases and the J gene end by 7 bases; junction bases not matched to a gene: 8. The CDR3 covers 15 residues. The germline V gene has CDR1 MNHNS and CDR2 SASEGT. CDR3 in DNA: TGTGCCAGCACCCAGGGACAGGGAGGAAATTCACCCCTCCACTTT. Amino acids: CASTQGQGGNSPLHF.

The gene calls are TRBV12-5 and TRBJ2-7; either TRBD1 or TRBD2 may fit D (5 bases each). Between the trimmed V and J ends, which lost 8 bases and 4 bases, there was a span of 18 bases. The CDR3 is 14 residues long. Germline V CDR1 and CDR2: LGHNT, FRNRAP. This chain's CDR3 is CASLDGADGYEQYF. CDR3 nucleotide sequence: TGTGCTAGTTTGGACGGGGCTGACGGGTACGAGCAGTACTTC.

The sample holds a few counts of this clone. V is TRBV6-2 or TRBV6-3 and J is TRBJ2-3, with D possibly being TRBD1 or TRBD2 (5 bases each). Germline lookup yields CDR1 MNHEY and CDR2 SVGEGT. The CDR3 spans 15 residues. Trimming pared 0 bases from V and 4 bases from J, leaving 11 bases between. CDR3 sequence: CASSYSRRGADTQYF. CDR3 DNA: TGTGCCAGCAGTTACTCGCGACGGGGCGCAGATACGCAGTATTTT.

The chain joins TRBV28 to TRBJ2-7; perhaps TRBD1 as D (6 bases). CDR1 MDHEN and CDR2 SYDVKM come from the germline V gene. V was cut by 6 bases and J by 4 bases, with 22 bases left in between. There are 16 residues in the CDR3. CDR3 in DNA: TGTGCCAGCAGATGGCCCTCCGGACAGAGGAGTTACGAGCAGTACTTC. Protein: CASRWPSGQRSYEQYF.